This entry lists 6 T cell receptor beta chains sequenced from one sample in a study of Ad26.COV2.S vaccination and SARS-CoV-2 variants. Here immunoSEQ multiplex PCR was the method, and the copy in TCRdb shows in-frame clones only, minus some. The sample carries some 480,000 clones, approximately 88% recorded once. The treatment was: around 19 received Ad26.COV2.S at low or high dose, single or two shots; about 5 received placebo; per-sample allocation not given. Specimens were obtained on day 63 following the first vaccine or placebo injection. This material consisted of peripheral blood, taken in a trial of Ad26.COV2.S vaccine versus placebo. These receptors came from a person aged 18-60 years who received the Ad26.COV2.S COVID-19 vaccine or a placebo.

This clone was seen once. V and J are TRBV19 and TRBJ2-7; TRBD2 aligns across 11 bases. The CDR3 is 15 amino acids. V shed 4 bases, J shed 3 bases, and the junction held 5 bases outside the gene matches. CDR1 is LNHDA and CDR2 is SQIVND in the germline V gene (reference sequence). CDR3 amino acids: CASSTSGRTHYEQYF. The DNA for the CDR3 is TGTGCCAGTAGTACTAGCGGGAGGACCCACTACGAGCAGTACTTC.

V usage is TRBV27 and J usage is TRBJ2-7; D is possibly TRBD1 (5 bases). Germline V CDR1 and CDR2: MNHEY, SMNVEV (reference sequence). The V gene lost 6 bases and the J gene lost 4 bases, with 16 bases spanning the gap. This CDR3 spans 14 amino acids. CDR3 sequence reads: CASRMTSGLYEQYF. The DNA for the CDR3 is TGTGCCAGCAGGATGACGTCAGGGCTATACGAGCAGTACTTC.

The chain is built from TRBV5-1 and TRBJ1-4, with 7 bases that match TRBD1. Germline lookup yields CDR1 SGHRS and CDR2 YFSETQ. The trim removed 4 bases at V and 4 bases at J, leaving 4 bases unmatched. This CDR3 has 14 amino acids. In DNA, the CDR3 is TGCGCCAGCAGCGGAGGGGGCTATAATGAAAAACTGTTTTTT. Its translation: CASSGGGYNEKLFF.

The rearrangement uses TRBV9 and TRBJ2-1; the D gene could be TRBD1 or TRBD2 (6 bases each). Germline CDR1 and CDR2: SGDLS and YYNGEE. The V and J ends lost 4 bases and 0 bases respectively, with 26 bases between them. This CDR3 is built from 20 residues. The DNA for the CDR3 is TGTGCCAGCAGCCGGGGGCCCCGTGCCGGGGAAAGGAGCTCCTACAATGAGCAGTTCTTC. It translates to CASSRGPRAGERSSYNEQFF. The variable domain in full, completed from reference TRBV9 and TRBJ2-1, reads DSGVTQTPKHLITATGQRVTLRCSPRSGDLSVYWYQQSLDQGLQFLIQYYNGEERAKGNILERFSAQQFPDLHSELNLSSLELGDSALYFCASSRGPRAGERSSYNEQFFGPGTRLTVL.

The rearrangement links TRBV29-1 to TRBJ1-2; possibly TRBD1 for D (6 bases). The ends were cut back, 4 bases at V and 4 bases at J, with 10 bases in the middle. Looked up from germline, CDR1 is SQVTM and CDR2 is ANQGSEA. This CDR3 is built from 12 residues. CDR3 loop: CSVAQGSYGYTF. CDR3 nucleotide sequence: TGCAGCGTTGCACAGGGAAGCTATGGCTACACCTTC. Drawing the rest from reference TRBV29-1 and TRBJ1-2, the complete variable domain is SAVISQKPSRDICQRGTSLTIQCQVDSQVTMMFWYRQQPGQSLTLIATANQGSEATYESGFVIDKFPISRPNLTFSTLTVSNMSPEDSSIYLCSVAQGSYGYTFGSGTRLTVV.

V gene TRBV5-1 combines with J gene TRBJ2-2; TRBD1 matches at 7 bases. In germline, CDR1 is SGHRS, CDR2 YFSETQ. Trimming removed 4 bases from V and 5 bases from J; junction bases left unmatched: 11. This CDR3 region has 16 residues. In DNA, the CDR3 is TGCGCCAGCAGCGAAAGGCGACAGGGTAGGACCGGGGAGCTGTTTTTT. Protein sequence: CASSERRQGRTGELFF.